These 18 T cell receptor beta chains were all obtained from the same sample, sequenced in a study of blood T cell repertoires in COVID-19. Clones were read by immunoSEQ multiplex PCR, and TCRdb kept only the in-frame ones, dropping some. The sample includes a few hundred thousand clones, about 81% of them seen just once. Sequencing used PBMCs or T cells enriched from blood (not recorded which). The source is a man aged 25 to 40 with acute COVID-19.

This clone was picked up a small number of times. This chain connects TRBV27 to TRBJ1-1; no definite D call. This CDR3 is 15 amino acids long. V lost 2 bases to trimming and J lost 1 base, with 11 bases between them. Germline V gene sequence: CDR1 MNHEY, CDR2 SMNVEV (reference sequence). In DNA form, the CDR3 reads TGTGCCAGCAGTTTAATATTACACGAGAACACTGAAGCTTTCTTT. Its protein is CASSLILHENTEAFF.

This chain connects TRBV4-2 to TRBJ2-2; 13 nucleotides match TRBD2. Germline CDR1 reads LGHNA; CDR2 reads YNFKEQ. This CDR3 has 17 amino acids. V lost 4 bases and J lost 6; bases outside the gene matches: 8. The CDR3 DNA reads TGTGCCAGCAGCCCTGGGACTAGCGGGGTCCCCCCCGGGGAGCTGTTTTTT. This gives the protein CASSPGTSGVPPGELFF.

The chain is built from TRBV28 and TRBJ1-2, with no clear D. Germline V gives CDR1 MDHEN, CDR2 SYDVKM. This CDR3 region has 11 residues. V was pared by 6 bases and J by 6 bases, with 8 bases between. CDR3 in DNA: TGTGCCAGCAGCCGAGGGAATGGCTACACCTTC. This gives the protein CASSRGNGYTF.

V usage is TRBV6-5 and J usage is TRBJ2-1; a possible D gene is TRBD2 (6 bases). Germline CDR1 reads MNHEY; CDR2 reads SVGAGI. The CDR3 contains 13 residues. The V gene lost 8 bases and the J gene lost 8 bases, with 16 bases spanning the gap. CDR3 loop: CASGDFPLDEQFF. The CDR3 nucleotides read TGTGCCAGCGGGGACTTCCCGTTGGATGAGCAGTTCTTC.

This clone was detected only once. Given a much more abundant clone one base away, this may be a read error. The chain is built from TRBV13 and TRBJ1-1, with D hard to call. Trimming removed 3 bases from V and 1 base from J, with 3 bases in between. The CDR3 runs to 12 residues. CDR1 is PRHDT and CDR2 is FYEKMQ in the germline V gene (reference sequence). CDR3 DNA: TGTGCCAGCAGCTTCGGGAACACTGAAGCTTTCTTT. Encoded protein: CASSFGNTEAFF.

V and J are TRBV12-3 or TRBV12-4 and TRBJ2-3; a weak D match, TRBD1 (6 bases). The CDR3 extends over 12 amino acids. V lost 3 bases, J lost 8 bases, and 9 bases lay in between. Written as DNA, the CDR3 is TGTGCCAGCAGTTTGCAGGGGACTACGCAGTATTTT. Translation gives CASSLQGTTQYF.

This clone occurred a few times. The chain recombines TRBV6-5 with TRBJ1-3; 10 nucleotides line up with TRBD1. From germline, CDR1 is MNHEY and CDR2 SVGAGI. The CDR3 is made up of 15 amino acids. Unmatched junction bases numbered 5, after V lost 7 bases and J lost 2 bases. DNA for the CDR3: TGTGCCAGCACTAACGACAGGGGGCCTGGAAACACCATATATTTT. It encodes CASTNDRGPGNTIYF.

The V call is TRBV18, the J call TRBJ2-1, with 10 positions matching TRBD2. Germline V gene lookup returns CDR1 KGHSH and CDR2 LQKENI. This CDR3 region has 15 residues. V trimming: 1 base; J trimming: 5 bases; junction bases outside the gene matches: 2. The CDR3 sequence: CASSPLAGGNNEQFF. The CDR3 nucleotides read TGTGCCAGCTCACCACTAGCGGGGGGTAACAATGAGCAGTTCTTC.

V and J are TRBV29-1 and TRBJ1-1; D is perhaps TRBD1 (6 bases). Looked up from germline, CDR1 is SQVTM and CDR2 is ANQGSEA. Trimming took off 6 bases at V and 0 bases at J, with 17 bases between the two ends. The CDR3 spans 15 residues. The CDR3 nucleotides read TGCAGCGTCACTAGGGGGTCCCCCGTGAACACTGAAGCTTTCTTT. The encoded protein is CSVTRGSPVNTEAFF.

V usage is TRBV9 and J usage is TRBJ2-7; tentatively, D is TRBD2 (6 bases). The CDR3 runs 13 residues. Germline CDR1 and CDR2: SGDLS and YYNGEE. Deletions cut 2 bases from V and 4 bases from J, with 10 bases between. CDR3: CASSVGRTYEQYV. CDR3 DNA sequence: TGTGCCAGCAGCGTGGGGAGGACTTACGAGCAGTACGTC.

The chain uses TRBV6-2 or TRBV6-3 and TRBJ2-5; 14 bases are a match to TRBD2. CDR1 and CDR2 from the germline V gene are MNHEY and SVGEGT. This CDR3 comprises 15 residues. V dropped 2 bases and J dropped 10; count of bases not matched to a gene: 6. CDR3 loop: CASSYAGLAGAGQYF. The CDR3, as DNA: TGTGCCAGCAGTTACGCGGGACTAGCGGGAGCGGGCCAGTACTTC.

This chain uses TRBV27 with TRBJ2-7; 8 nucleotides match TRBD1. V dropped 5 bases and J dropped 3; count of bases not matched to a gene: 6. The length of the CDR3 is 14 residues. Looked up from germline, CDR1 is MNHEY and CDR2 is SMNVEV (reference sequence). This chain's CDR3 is CASSGPGQVYEQYV. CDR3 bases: TGTGCCAGCAGTGGCCCGGGACAGGTCTACGAGCAGTACGTC.

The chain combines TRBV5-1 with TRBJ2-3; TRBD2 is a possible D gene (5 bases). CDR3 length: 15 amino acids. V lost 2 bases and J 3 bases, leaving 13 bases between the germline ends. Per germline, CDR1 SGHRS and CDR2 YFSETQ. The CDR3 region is CASSLVTGKTDTQYF. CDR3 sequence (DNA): TGCGCCAGCAGCTTAGTAACCGGGAAAACAGATACGCAGTATTTT.

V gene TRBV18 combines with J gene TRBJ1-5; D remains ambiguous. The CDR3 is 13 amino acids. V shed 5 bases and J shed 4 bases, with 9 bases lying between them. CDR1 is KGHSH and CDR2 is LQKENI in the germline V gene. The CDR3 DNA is TGTGCCAGCTCAGAAATCAGAAATCAGCCCCAGCATTTT. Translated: CASSEIRNQPQHF.

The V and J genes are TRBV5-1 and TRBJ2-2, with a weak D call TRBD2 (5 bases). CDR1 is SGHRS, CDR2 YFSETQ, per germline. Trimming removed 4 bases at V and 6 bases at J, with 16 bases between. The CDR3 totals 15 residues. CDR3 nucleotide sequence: TGCGCCAGCAGCGTTAATCCACTAGTCTCCGGGGAGCTGTTTTTT. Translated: CASSVNPLVSGELFF.

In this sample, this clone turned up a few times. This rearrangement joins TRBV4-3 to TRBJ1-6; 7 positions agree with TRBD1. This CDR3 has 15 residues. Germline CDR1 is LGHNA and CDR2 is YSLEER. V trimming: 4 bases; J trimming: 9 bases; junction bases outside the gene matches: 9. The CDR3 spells CASSRRRGLGSPLHF. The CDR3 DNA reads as TGCGCCAGCAGCCGGAGAAGGGGGCTTGGTTCACCCCTCCACTTT.

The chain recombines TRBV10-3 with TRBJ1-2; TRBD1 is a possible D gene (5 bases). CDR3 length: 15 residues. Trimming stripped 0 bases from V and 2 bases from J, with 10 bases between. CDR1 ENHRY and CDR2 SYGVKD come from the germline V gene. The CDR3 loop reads CAISESGGPNYGYTF. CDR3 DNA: TGTGCCATCAGTGAGTCGGGGGGACCGAACTATGGCTACACCTTC.

CDR3 nucleotides: TGTGCCAGCAGCTTAGTACCGGGGAGCTACGAGCAGTACGTC. It specifies CASSLVPGSYEQYV. The chain links TRBV7-2 to TRBJ2-7; perhaps TRBD2 as D (5 bases). CDR1 SGHTA and CDR2 FQGNSA come from the germline V gene. The germline V and J ends were trimmed by 1 base and 3 bases, with 10 bases remaining between them. CDR3 length: 14 residues.